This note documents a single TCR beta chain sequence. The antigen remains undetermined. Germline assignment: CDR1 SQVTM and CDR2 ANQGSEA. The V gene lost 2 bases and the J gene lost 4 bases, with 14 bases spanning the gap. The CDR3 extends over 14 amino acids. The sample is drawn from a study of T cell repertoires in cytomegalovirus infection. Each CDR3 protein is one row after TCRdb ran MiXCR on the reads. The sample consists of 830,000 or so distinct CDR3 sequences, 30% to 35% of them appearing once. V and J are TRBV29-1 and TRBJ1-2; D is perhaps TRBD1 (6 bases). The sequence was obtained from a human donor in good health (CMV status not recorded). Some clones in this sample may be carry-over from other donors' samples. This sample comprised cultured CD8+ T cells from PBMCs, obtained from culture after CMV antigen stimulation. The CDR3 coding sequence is TGCAGCGTTGAACCCCGGACAGCTCGCTATGGCTACACCTTC. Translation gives CSVEPRTARYGYTF.